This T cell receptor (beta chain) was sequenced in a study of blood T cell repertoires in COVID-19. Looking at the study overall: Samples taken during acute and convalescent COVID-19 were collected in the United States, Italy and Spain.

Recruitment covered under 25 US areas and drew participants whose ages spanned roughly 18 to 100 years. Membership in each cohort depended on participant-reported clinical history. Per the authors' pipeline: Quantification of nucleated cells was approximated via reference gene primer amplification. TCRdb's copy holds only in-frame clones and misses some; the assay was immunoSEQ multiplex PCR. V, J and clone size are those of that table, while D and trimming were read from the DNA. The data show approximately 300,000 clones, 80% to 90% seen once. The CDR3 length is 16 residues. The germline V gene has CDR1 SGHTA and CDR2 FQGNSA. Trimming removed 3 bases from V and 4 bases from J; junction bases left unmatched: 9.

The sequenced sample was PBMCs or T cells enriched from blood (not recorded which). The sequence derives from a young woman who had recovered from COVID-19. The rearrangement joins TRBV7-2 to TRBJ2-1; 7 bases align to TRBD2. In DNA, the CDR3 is TGTGCCAGCAGCTTCGGCGGGAGAGGAGCGTACAATGAGCAGTTCTTC. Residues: CASSFGGRGAYNEQFF.